The 6 T cell receptor beta chains reported below all come from one sample, sequenced in a study of OX40 agonist ivuxolimab in advanced cancers. TCRdb's table, derived via immunoSEQ multiplex PCR, lists solely in-frame clones and lacks some. Of 65,000 to 80,000 clones listed, 90% were seen once; the top ten hold 0.55% to 0.7%. The specimen was CD4+ or CD8+ T cells sorted from blood, collected in a trial of the OX40 agonist ivuxolimab. These receptors originate from an adult with an advanced solid tumor such as melanoma, head and neck, liver or kidney cancer.

This chain uses TRBV7-8 with TRBJ1-1; D not resolved. The germline gives CDR1 SGHVS, CDR2 FQNEAQ. This CDR3 spans 14 amino acids. Deletions cut 8 bases from V and 2 bases from J, with 15 bases between. The CDR3 region is CASSSKEYNTEAFF. CDR3 in DNA: TGTGCCAGCTCTTCCAAAGAATATAACACTGAAGCTTTCTTT.

The CDR3 nucleotides read TGTGCCAGCAGTGCTGCGGGGGTCTACGAGCAGTACTTC. Translation: CASSAAGVYEQYF. This chain joins TRBV25-1 and TRBJ2-7; 7 nucleotides agree with TRBD2. This CDR3 is built from 13 residues. V shed 4 bases and J 3 bases; nucleotides not matched to a gene: 3. Germline CDR1 reads MGHDK; CDR2 reads SYGVNS.

V is TRBV5-4 and J is TRBJ2-2, with D perhaps being TRBD1 or TRBD2 (5 bases each). The germline V and J ends were trimmed by 3 bases and 0 bases, with 9 bases remaining between them. CDR1 and CDR2 from the germline V gene are SGHNT and YYREEE (reference sequence). This CDR3 region has 15 residues. The CDR3 nucleotides are TGTGCCAGCAGCTGGGACGCAACGAACACCGGGGAGCTGTTTTTT. It translates to CASSWDATNTGELFF.

This rearrangement joins TRBV5-4 to TRBJ2-7; TRBD1 matches at 9 bases. The CDR3 length is 15 residues. V shed 3 bases and J 1 base; nucleotides not matched to a gene: 5. Germline V CDR1 and CDR2: SGHNT, YYREEE (reference sequence). The CDR3 protein is CASSSRTGESYEQYF. Here the CDR3 DNA reads TGTGCCAGCAGCTCCCGGACAGGGGAATCCTACGAGCAGTACTTC.

The rearrangement uses TRBV10-1 and TRBJ1-1; D might be TRBD1 (5 bases). The germline CDR1 and CDR2 sequences are WNHNN and SYGVQD (reference sequence). Trimming pared 8 bases from V and 1 base from J, leaving 11 bases between. CDR3 length equals 13 residues. The CDR3 sequence: CASGGFENTEAFF. CDR3 in DNA: TGCGCCAGCGGGGGGTTCGAGAACACTGAAGCTTTCTTT.

The CDR3 DNA reads TGTGCCAGCAGCCAAGAGGGGGGGGCATCCTACAATGAGCAGTTCTTC. It codes for CASSQEGGASYNEQFF. The chain combines TRBV4-2 with TRBJ2-1; possibly TRBD2 for D (7 bases). Germline-derived CDR1 and CDR2 are LGHNA and YNFKEQ. CDR3 length: 16 amino acids. The V and J ends lost 0 bases and 1 base respectively, with 10 bases between them.